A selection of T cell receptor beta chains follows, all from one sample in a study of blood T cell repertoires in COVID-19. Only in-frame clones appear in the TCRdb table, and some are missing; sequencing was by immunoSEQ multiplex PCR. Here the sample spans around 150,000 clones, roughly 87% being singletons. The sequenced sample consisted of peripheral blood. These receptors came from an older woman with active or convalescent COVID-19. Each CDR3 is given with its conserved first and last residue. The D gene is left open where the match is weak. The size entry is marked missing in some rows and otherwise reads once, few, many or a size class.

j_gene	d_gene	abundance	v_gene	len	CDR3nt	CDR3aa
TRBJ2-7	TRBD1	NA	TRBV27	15	TGTGCCAGCAGTTCCCCCTCACAGGGGGCCTACGAGCAGTACTTC	CASSSPSQGAYEQYF
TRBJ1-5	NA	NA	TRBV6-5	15	TGTGCCAGACTAGACGGGACACCGAGCAATCAGCCCCAGCATTTT	CARLDGTPSNQPQHF
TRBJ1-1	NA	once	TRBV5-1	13	TGCGCCAGCAGCTGGACAGCGAACACTGAAGCTTTCTTT	CASSWTANTEAFF
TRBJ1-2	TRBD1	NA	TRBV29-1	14	TGCAGCGTTGAGACGGACAGGGGAGGTGACGGCTACACCTTC	CSVETDRGGDGYTF
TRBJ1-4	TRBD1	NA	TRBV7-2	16	TGTGCCAGCAGTCCTGAGTGGACAGGGGAGGGTGAAAAACTGTTTTTT	CASSPEWTGEGEKLFF
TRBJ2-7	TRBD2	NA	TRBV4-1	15	TGCGCCAGCAGCCAAGAAGTGGGACTAGCTTACGAGCAGTACTTC	CASSQEVGLAYEQYF
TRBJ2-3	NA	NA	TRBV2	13	TGTGCCAGCAGTGAAGCCCAATGGCCTCACCAGTATTTT	CASSEAQWPHQYF
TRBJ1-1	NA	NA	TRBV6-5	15	TGTGCCAGCAGGGGGGGGACTGGGTTCGGGACTGAAGCTTTCTTT	CASRGGTGFGTEAFF
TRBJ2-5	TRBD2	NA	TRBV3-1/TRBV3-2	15	TGTGCCAGCAGCCAAGACCTGGGGGGGGTCGAGACCCAGTACTTC	CASSQDLGGVETQYF
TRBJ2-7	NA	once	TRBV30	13	TGTGCCTGGAGTGTGACTAGTCCCTACGAGCAGTACTTC	CAWSVTSPYEQYF
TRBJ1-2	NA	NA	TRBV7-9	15	TGTGCCAGCACCCCGCGAGGGCTAGCTAACTATGGCTACACCTTC	CASTPRGLANYGYTF
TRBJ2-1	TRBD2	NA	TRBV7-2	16	TGTGCCAGCAGCTTAGGTAGCGGGGGGGCCGGGCATGAGCAGTTCTTC	CASSLGSGGAGHEQFF
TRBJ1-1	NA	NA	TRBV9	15	TGTGCCAGCAGCGGACCAGGGGAGCTTTACACTGAAGCTTTCTTT	CASSGPGELYTEAFF
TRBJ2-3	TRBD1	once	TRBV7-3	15	TGTGCCAGCAGCGATACAGGGGACCGCACAGATACGCAGTATTTT	CASSDTGDRTDTQYF
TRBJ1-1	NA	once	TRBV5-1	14	TGCGCCAGCAGCTTGGCAGGGTGGGACACTGAAGCTTTCTTT	CASSLAGWDTEAFF
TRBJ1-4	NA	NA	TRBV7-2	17	TGTGCCAGCAGCCGGCGGGAGGGAGGTTGGTCCAATGAAAAACTGTTTTTT	CASSRREGGWSNEKLFF
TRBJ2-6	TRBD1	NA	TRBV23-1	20	TGCGCCAGCAGTCAATTAGCCCCGGGACAGCCTTGCTCTGGGGCCAACGTCCTGACTTTC	CASSQLAPGQPCSGANVLTF
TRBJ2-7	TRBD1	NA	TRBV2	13	TGTGCCAGCAGCGGACAGGGTCCGTACGAGCAGTACTTC	CASSGQGPYEQYF
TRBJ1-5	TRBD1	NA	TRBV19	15	TGTGCCAGTAGTACGGACAGGGAAGGCAATCAGCCCCAGCATTTT	CASSTDREGNQPQHF
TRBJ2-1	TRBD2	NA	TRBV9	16	TGTGCCAGCAGCGACTCCGGGACTAGCGGAAAAAATGAGCAGTTCTTC	CASSDSGTSGKNEQFF
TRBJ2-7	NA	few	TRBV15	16	TGTGCCACCAGCAGAGGTGGGATTAGCGGCACCTACGAGCAGTACTTC	CATSRGGISGTYEQYF
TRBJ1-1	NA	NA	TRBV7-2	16	TGTGCCAGCAGCTCCAACCCCAGCGGATCCGACCCTGAAGCTTTCTTT	CASSSNPSGSDPEAFF
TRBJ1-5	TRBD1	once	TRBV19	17	TGTGCCAGTAGTAAGGGACAGGGGGCGCCGGGCAATCAGCCCCAGCATTTT	CASSKGQGAPGNQPQHF
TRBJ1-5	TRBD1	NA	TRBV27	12	TGTGCCAACGAGACAGGGGTTGGGCCCCAGCATTTT	CANETGVGPQHF
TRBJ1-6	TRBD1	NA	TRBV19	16	TGTGCCACTCAATTACAGGGGGCTTTTGGGGATTCACCCCTCCACTTT	CATQLQGAFGDSPLHF
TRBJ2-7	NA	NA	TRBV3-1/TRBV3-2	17	TGTGCCAGCAGCCAAGATGGGGAGGGGGTCCTCTCCTACGAGCAGTACTTC	CASSQDGEGVLSYEQYF
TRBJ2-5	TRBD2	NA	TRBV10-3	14	TGTGCCATCAGCAGCGGGGGGGTACAAGAGACCCAGTACTTC	CAISSGGVQETQYF
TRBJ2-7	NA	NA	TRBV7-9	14	TGTGCCAGCACCTGGGTCGGGGAGTTCTACGAGCAGTACTTC	CASTWVGEFYEQYF
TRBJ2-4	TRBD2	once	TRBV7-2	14	TGTGCCAGCAGCTCAGGGACTAGCGATACCATTCAGTACTTC	CASSSGTSDTIQYF
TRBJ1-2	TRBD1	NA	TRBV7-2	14	TGTGCCAGCAGCCCAACTACAGGGGGCGCTGGCTACACCTTC	CASSPTTGGAGYTF
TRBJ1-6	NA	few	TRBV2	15	TGTGCCAGCAGACAGTTACAGCCCTATAATTCACCCCTCCACTTT	CASRQLQPYNSPLHF